This TCR beta chain was recovered during a study of Ad26.COV2.S vaccination and SARS-CoV-2 variants. Points from the study as a whole: Breadth of non-spike TCRs did not differ between vaccinees and placebo recipients.

Comment on this clone: Its cognate antigen is unknown.

Germline CDR1 reads SGDLS; CDR2 reads YYNGEE. The CDR3 has 16 amino acids. Trimming took 3 bases from V and 6 from J, leaving 19 bases between them. Data came from immunoSEQ multiplex PCR; TCRdb stores just in-frame clones and leaves some out. Counted here are approximately 400,000 clones, about 91% occurring once; the ten biggest clones make up roughly 3.9%. The sample here was peripheral blood, taken after recovery from COVID-19. V usage is TRBV9 and J usage is TRBJ2-4; TRBD1 might be the D (6 bases). The clonotype comes from a human donor who had recovered from COVID-19. CDR3 residues: CASSAQEFPQGNIQYF. The CDR3 DNA sequence: TGTGCCAGCAGCGCCCAAGAGTTCCCACAGGGAAACATTCAGTACTTC.